This T cell receptor beta chain was captured by sequencing in a study of blood T cells in healthy people across ages. PCR was performed a second time for about 7 to 11 cycles using a sample-barcoded 5' primer and a J-beta primer mix. Each CDR3 protein gets one entry after TCRdb re-called the 5' RACE reads with MiXCR. The sample includes about 560,000 distinct CDR3 sequences, roughly a quarter seen only once; the top ten take approximately 3.6%. Donors were healthy Caucasian individuals from Russia aged roughly 6 to 95. Study-wide results and caveats: The donors' CMV status was not determined, possibly confounding changes in expanded clonotypes. Estimates based on one million T cells were treated as lower bounds.

The CDR3 contains 16 residues. Germline CDR1 and CDR2: MDHEN and SYDVKM. Trimming pared 5 bases from V and 8 bases from J, leaving 19 bases between. In the case of this clonotype: Its antigen is as yet unknown.

The same sample was also studied in work on T cells of mothers and their children. That source reports: Related pairs of mothers and children showed slightly higher, non-significant overlap versus unrelated pairs.

The receptor's source is a boy aged 2 to 10 in good health. The genes are TRBV28 and TRBJ1-6, with unresolved D. Sequenced: blood. The CDR3 sequence is CASSPPDRSPDSPLHF. CDR3 nucleotides: TGTGCCAGCAGTCCCCCGGACCGCAGTCCCGATTCACCCCTCCACTTT.